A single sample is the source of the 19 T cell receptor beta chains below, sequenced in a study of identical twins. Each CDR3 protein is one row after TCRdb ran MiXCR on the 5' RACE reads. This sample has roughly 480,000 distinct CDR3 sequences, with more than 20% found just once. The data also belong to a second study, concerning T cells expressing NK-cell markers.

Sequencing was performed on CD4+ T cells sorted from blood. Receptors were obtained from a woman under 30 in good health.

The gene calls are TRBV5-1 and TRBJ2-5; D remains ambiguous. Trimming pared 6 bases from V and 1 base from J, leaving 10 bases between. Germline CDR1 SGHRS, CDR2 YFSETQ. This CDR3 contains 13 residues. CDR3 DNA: TGCGCCAGCAACGCTGACTCCCAAGAGACCCAGTACTTC. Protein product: CASNADSQETQYF. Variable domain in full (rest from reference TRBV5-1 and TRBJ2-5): KAGVTQTPRYLIKTRGQQVTLSCSPISGHRSVSWYQQTPGQGLQFLFEYFSETQRNKGNFPGRFSGRQFSNSRSEMNVSTLELGDSALYLCASNADSQETQYFGPGTRLLVL.

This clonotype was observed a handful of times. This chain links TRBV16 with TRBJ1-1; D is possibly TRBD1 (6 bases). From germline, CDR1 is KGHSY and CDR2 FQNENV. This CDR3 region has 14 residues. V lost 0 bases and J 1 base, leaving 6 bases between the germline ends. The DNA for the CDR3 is TGTGCCAGCAGCCAATCACAGGGGAACACTGAAGCTTTCTTT. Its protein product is CASSQSQGNTEAFF. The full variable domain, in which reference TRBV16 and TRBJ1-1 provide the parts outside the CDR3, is GEEVAQTPKHLVRGEGQKAKLYCAPIKGHSYVFWYQQVLKNEFKFLISFQNENVFDETGMPKERFSAKCLPNSPCSLEIQATKLEDSAVYFCASSQSQGNTEAFFGQGTRLTVV.

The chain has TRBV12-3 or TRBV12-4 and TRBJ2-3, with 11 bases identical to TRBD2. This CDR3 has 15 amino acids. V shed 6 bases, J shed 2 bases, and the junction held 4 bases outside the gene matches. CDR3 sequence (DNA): TGTGCCAGCAGCTCTAGCGGGGGGATCACAGATACGCAGTATTTT. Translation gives CASSSSGGITDTQYF.

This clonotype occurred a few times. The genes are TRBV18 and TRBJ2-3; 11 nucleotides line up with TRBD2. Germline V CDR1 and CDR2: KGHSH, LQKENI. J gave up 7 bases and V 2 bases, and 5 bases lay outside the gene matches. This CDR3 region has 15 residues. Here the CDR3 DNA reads TGTGCCAGCTCACCAGGGCCTAGCGGGGGGCATACGCAGTATTTT. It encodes CASSPGPSGGHTQYF.

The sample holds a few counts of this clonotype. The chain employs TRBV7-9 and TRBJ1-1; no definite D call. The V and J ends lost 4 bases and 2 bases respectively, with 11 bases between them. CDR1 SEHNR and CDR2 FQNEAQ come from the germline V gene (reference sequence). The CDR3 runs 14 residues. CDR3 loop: CASSSDGANTEAFF. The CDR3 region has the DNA TGTGCCAGCAGCTCGGACGGAGCCAACACTGAAGCTTTCTTT. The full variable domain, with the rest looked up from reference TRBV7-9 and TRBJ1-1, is DTGVSQNPRHKITKRGQNVTFRCDPISEHNRLYWYRQTLGQGPEFLTYFQNEAQLEKSRLLSDRFSAERPKGSFSTLEIQRTEQGDSAMYLCASSSDGANTEAFFGQGTRLTVV.

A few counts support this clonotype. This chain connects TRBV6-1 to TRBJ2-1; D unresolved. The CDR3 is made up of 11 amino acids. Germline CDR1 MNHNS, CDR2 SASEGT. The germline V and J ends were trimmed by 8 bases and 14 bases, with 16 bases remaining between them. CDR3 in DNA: TGTGCCAGCCGATCTAGGAAGGTAGAGTTCTTC. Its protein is CASRSRKVEFF.

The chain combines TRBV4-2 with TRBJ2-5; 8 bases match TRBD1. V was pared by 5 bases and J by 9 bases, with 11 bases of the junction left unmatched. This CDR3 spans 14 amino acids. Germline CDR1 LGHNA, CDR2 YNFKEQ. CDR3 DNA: TGTGCCAGCAGCTCTGTATCAGGGGGCAAGCCCCAGTACTTC. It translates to CASSSVSGGKPQYF.

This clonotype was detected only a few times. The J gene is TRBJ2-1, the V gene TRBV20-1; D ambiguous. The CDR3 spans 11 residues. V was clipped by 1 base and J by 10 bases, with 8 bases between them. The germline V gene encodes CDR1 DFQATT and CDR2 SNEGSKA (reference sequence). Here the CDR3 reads CSARADGEQFF. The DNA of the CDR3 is TGCAGTGCTAGAGCGGATGGCGAGCAGTTCTTC.

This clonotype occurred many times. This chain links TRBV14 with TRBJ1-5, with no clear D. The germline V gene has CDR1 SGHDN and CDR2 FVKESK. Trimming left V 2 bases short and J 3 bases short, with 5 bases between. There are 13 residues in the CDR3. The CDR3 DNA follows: TGTGCCAGCAGCCAACTGACCAATCAGCCCCAGCATTTT. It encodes CASSQLTNQPQHF.

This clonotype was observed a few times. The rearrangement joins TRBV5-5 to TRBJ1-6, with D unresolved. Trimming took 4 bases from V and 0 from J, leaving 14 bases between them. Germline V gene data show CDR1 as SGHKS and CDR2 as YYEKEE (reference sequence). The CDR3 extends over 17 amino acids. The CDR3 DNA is TGTGCCAGCAGCCAGATGTCAGAAAGCTCCTATAATTCACCCCTCCACTTT. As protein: CASSQMSESSYNSPLHF.

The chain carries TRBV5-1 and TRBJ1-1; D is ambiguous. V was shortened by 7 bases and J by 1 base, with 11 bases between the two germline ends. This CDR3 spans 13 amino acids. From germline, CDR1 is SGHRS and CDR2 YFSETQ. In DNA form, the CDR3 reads TGCGCCAGCGGGAGAAGGGAGAACACTGAAGCTTTCTTT. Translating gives CASGRRENTEAFF.

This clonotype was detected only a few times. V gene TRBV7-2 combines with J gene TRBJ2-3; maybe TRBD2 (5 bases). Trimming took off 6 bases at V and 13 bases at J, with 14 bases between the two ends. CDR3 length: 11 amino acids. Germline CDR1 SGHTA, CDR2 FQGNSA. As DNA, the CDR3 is TGTGCCAGCAGTCGGACTTCCGGGAAGTATTTT. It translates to CASSRTSGKYF.

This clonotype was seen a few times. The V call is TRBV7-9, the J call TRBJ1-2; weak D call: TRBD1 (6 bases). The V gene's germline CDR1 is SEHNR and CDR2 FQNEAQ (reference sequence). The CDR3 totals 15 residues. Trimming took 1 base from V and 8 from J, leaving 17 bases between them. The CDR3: CASSLDSTGTRGYTF. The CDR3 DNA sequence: TGTGCCAGCAGCTTAGACAGTACCGGGACAAGGGGCTACACCTTC.

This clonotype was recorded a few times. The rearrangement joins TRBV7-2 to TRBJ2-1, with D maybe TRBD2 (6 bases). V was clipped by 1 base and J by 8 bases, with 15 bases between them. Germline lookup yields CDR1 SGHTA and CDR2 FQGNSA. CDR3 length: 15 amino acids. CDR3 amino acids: CASSLVSGLGHEQFF. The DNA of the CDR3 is TGTGCCAGCAGCTTAGTCTCGGGACTTGGCCATGAGCAGTTCTTC.

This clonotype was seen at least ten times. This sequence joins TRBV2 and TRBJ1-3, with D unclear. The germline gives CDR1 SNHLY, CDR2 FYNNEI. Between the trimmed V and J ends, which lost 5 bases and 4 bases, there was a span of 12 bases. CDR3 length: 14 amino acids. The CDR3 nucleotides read TGTGCCAGCAGTCTAACAACCCCCGGAAACACCATATATTTT. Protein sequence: CASSLTTPGNTIYF. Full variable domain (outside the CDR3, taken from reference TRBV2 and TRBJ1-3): EPEVTQTPSHQVTQMGQEVILRCVPISNHLYFYWYRQILGQKVEFLVSFYNNEISEKSEIFDDQFSVERPDGSNFTLKIRSTKLEDSAMYFCASSLTTPGNTIYFGEGSWLTVV.

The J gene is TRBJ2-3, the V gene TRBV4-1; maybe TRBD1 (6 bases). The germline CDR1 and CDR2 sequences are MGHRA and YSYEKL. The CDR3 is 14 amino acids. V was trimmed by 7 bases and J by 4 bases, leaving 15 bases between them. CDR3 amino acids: CASKGFRGPDTQYF. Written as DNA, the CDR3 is TGCGCCAGCAAGGGTTTCAGGGGACCAGATACGCAGTATTTT.

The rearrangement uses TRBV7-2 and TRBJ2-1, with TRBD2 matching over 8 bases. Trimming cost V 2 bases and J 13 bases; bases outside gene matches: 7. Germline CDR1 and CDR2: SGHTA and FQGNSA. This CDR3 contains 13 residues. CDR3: CASSLSAGGVQFF. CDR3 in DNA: TGTGCCAGCAGCTTATCGGCGGGGGGTGTTCAGTTCTTC. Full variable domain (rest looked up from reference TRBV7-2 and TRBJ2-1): GAGVSQSPSNKVTEKGKDVELRCDPISGHTALYWYRQSLGQGLEFLIYFQGNSAPDKSGLPSDRFSAERTGGSVSTLTIQRTQQEDSAVYLCASSLSAGGVQFFGPGTRLTVL.

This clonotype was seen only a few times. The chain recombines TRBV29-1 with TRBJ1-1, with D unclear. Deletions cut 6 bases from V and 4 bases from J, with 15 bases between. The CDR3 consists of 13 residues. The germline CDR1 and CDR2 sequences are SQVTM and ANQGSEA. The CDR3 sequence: CSVNARRLTEAFF. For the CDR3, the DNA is TGCAGCGTAAACGCAAGGAGGCTCACTGAAGCTTTCTTT.

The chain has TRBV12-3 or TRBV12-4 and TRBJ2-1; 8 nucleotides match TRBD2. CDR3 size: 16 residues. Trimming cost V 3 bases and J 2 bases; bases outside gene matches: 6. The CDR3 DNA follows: TGTGCCAGCAGTTTGTTCGGGACTAGGACCTACAATGAGCAGTTCTTC. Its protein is CASSLFGTRTYNEQFF.